A selection of T cell receptor beta chains follows, all from one sample in a study of cytomegalovirus exposure and HLA in healthy donors. Libraries were prepared by immunoSEQ multiplex PCR; TCRdb keeps only in-frame clonotypes and omits some of them. The top ten hold about 2.8% of the sample, which has around 200,000 clones, approximately 84% seen once. Sample: PBMCs. The receptors stem from a woman under 30 in good health and CMV-seropositive. The CDR3 runs from the conserved cysteine through the conserved F or W. A D gene is named only where the DNA matches it firmly. For some rows the clone size is stated as once, few or many, or as a class when expanded; others skip it.

TRBD1	NA	TRBV5-1	TRBJ1-2	TGCGCCAGCAGCTTGGGACAGGGGAGGGCAGATGGCTACACCTTC	CASSLGQGRADGYTF
NA	NA	TRBV6-5	TRBJ1-2	TGTGCCAGCAGTGTCCGTCCGGGAAGAAACTATGGCTACACCTTC	CASSVRPGRNYGYTF
NA	NA	TRBV9	TRBJ2-5	TGTGCCAGCAGCGTAGACGGGTTGGAGAGCGAGACCCAGTACTTC	CASSVDGLESETQYF
NA	NA	TRBV5-5	TRBJ2-6	TGTGCCAGCAGCTTTGAGAGAATCCCTCACTCTGGGGCCAACGTCCTGACTTTC	CASSFERIPHSGANVLTF
NA	once	TRBV6-1	TRBJ1-1	TGTGCCAGCAGTGTGGGACAGAACACTGAAGCTTTCTTT	CASSVGQNTEAFF
NA	NA	TRBV5-1	TRBJ2-1	TGCGCCAGCAGCTCAAAACAGGAAGGCAATGAGCAGTTCTTC	CASSSKQEGNEQFF
NA	NA	TRBV4-3	TRBJ1-4	TGCGCCAGCAGCCAAGAAATAGGGGGATATCGTGAAAAACTGTTTTTT	CASSQEIGGYREKLFF
TRBD1	NA	TRBV6-5	TRBJ2-3	TGTGCCAGCACCTTACTGGGACAGACGGCGGATACGCAGTATTTT	CASTLLGQTADTQYF
NA	NA	TRBV5-1	TRBJ1-4	TGCGCCAGCAGCTTGGATAGGTGGGACTCTGAAAAACTGTTTTTT	CASSLDRWDSEKLFF
NA	many	TRBV1	TRBJ2-3	TGCACCAGCAGCCAAGATAGGGGACTAGCGGGGCCAGCAGATACGCAGTATTTT	CTSSQDRGLAGPADTQYF
NA	NA	TRBV4-1	TRBJ2-3	TGCGCCAGCAGCCAAGCTGTTATCTCCGGGTTTAGAGATACGCAGTATTTT	CASSQAVISGFRDTQYF
NA	NA	TRBV27	TRBJ1-5	TGTGCCAGCAGTCCGATTTTTAGAGGGGGAAAAGGTCAGCCCCAGCATTTT	CASSPIFRGGKGQPQHF
NA	few	TRBV27	TRBJ1-5	TGTGCCAGCAGTTTAACCCCTAGCCAGCCCCAGCATTTT	CASSLTPSQPQHF
NA	NA	TRBV4-1	TRBJ1-5	TGCGCCAGCAGCCAAGGAAGGGGGCAGCCCCAGCATTTT	CASSQGRGQPQHF
NA	NA	TRBV6-1	TRBJ1-1	TGTGCCAGCAGCCTTGACAGAGCGAACACTGAAGCTTTCTTT	CASSLDRANTEAFF
NA	NA	TRBV5-4	TRBJ2-7	TGTGCCAGCAGCGAAAGGGGGGGCCTTGCCTACGAGCAGTACTTC	CASSERGGLAYEQYF
NA	NA	TRBV4-1	TRBJ2-5	TGCGCCAGCAGCCAAAGGGCCTTGGGGGGGCCCTACCAAGAGACCCAGTACTTC	CASSQRALGGPYQETQYF
NA	NA	TRBV4-1	TRBJ1-6	TGCGCCAGCAGCCAAGACTTACTCTATAATTCACCCCTCCACTTT	CASSQDLLYNSPLHF
TRBD1	NA	TRBV15	TRBJ2-1	TGTGCCACCAGCAGGGTTTCGGGACAGGGGCACAATGAGCAGTTCTTC	CATSRVSGQGHNEQFF
TRBD1	NA	TRBV4-1	TRBJ1-1	TGCGCCAGCAGCCGACAGGGGGACACTGAAGCTTTCTTT	CASSRQGDTEAFF
TRBD2	NA	TRBV7-9	TRBJ2-3	TGTGCCAGCAGCTTAGCGGCGCTAGCGGGGGCCCCATCTGGAGATACGCAGTATTTT	CASSLAALAGAPSGDTQYF
TRBD1	NA	TRBV5-6	TRBJ1-1	TGTGCCAGCAGCAGCCTCTCAGGGGGCGGCACTGAAGCTTTCTTT	CASSSLSGGGTEAFF
TRBD1	NA	TRBV6-5	TRBJ2-1	TGTGCCAGCAGACGGGACAGGGGGGCCTACAATGAGCAGTTCTTC	CASRRDRGAYNEQFF
NA	NA	TRBV6-5	TRBJ2-7	TGTGCCAGCAGCTCACTTCCAGGGATTTACGAGCAGTACTTC	CASSSLPGIYEQYF
NA	few	TRBV27	TRBJ2-1	TGTGCCAGCAGTTTTGGAGGGTCCTACAATGAGCAGTTCTTC	CASSFGGSYNEQFF
TRBD1	NA	TRBV5-4	TRBJ2-4	TGTGCCAGCAGCCAAATCGGACAGGGGGGCATTCAGTACTTC	CASSQIGQGGIQYF
NA	NA	TRBV13	TRBJ1-1	TGTGCCAGCAGCATCCGCCTCAACACGGGCACTGAAGCTTTCTTT	CASSIRLNTGTEAFF
TRBD2	NA	TRBV12-5	TRBJ2-2	TGTGCTAGTGGTTTTCACACGACTAGCGGGGGTAGTCGCTACACCGGGGAGCTGTTTTTT	CASGFHTTSGGSRYTGELFF
NA	NA	TRBV7-8	TRBJ2-7	TGTGCCAGCAGCTTAGTTACAGGCACCTACGAGCAGTACTTC	CASSLVTGTYEQYF
NA	NA	TRBV2	TRBJ1-4	TGTGCCAGCAGTGTTGGCGAAAAACTGTTTTTT	CASSVGEKLFF
NA	NA	TRBV9	TRBJ2-1	TGTGCCAGCAACAGGGGCGGGGAGAACAATGAGCAGTTCTTC	CASNRGGENNEQFF
TRBD1	many	TRBV6-1	TRBJ2-5	TGTGCCAGCAGTGAAGAGACAGGGGGCGGGGAGACCCAGTACTTC	CASSEETGGGETQYF
NA	NA	TRBV2	TRBJ2-6	TGTGCCAGCAGTGGGGGAGGTCTCGCGGGGCAGGGGGCCAACGTCCTGACTTTC	CASSGGGLAGQGANVLTF
NA	NA	TRBV25-1	TRBJ1-2	TGTGCCAGCACCTCGGGGGGGGACTATGGCTACACCTTC	CASTSGGDYGYTF
TRBD1	NA	TRBV10-3	TRBJ1-4	TGTGCCACGCGGACAGGCTCGGAAGAAAAACTGTTTTTT	CATRTGSEEKLFF
TRBD2	few	TRBV27	TRBJ2-7	TGTGCCACCAGAGCGGGGGGTACCTACGAGCAGTACTTC	CATRAGGTYEQYF
TRBD1	NA	TRBV9	TRBJ1-3	TGTGCCAGCAGCGCCTCCGGGACAGGGGGAAACACCATATATTTT	CASSASGTGGNTIYF
TRBD1	NA	TRBV5-6	TRBJ2-5	TGTGCCAGCAACAGGGGGGTCGGGGAGACCCAGTACTTC	CASNRGVGETQYF
TRBD2	NA	TRBV9	TRBJ2-1	TGTGCCAGCAGCGACGGACCGGGGGGCAATGAGCAGTTCTTC	CASSDGPGGNEQFF
NA	NA	TRBV11-2	TRBJ1-4	TGTGCCAGCAGCTTACAGGGAATCATAAATGAAAAACTGTTTTTT	CASSLQGIINEKLFF
NA	NA	TRBV5-6	TRBJ1-4	TGTGCCAGCAGCTTGTTAGGAGATGAAAAACTGTTTTTT	CASSLLGDEKLFF
TRBD2	once	TRBV7-2	TRBJ2-7	TGTGCCAGCAGCTTAGCTAGCGGGGGGGCCGAGCAGTACTTC	CASSLASGGAEQYF
TRBD1	NA	TRBV18	TRBJ2-7	TGTGCCAGCTCACCTGGGGACAGGGGGTCCAACGAGCAGTACTTC	CASSPGDRGSNEQYF
NA	NA	TRBV7-2	TRBJ2-5	TGTGCCAGCAGCCCCCCCAGGGGGGTCCAAGAGACCCAGTACTTC	CASSPPRGVQETQYF
NA	NA	TRBV19	TRBJ2-4	TGTGCCAGTAGTGCCGGGACTCTAAACATTCAGTACTTC	CASSAGTLNIQYF
NA	NA	TRBV7-8	TRBJ2-7	TGTGCCAGCAGCCCGGACAGAACGGGGGAGCAGTACTTC	CASSPDRTGEQYF
NA	NA	TRBV4-2	TRBJ1-2	TGTGCCAGCAGCCAAGAGCTCAGGGCCCGCTATGGCTACACCTTC	CASSQELRARYGYTF
TRBD1	NA	TRBV7-3	TRBJ1-2	TGTGCCAGCAGCCCAGGGACAGGGGCTAACTATGGCTACACCTTC	CASSPGTGANYGYTF
NA	NA	TRBV18	TRBJ2-7	TGTGCCAGCTCACTAATAGAGAGCGAGCAGTACTTC	CASSLIESEQYF
NA	NA	TRBV5-6	TRBJ1-1	TGTGCCAGCAGCTTACCCGGGAACACTGAAGCTTTCTTT	CASSLPGNTEAFF
NA	NA	TRBV5-1	TRBJ2-5	TGCGCCAGCAGCTTGGTATCAGGGCAAGAGACCCAGTACTTC	CASSLVSGQETQYF